The text below deals with one T cell receptor (beta chain). Its antigen is not known. This sample is part of a study of cytomegalovirus exposure and HLA in healthy donors. Study-wide results and caveats: Follow-up analysis later connected one missense variant in DCLRE1C with trimming of TCR beta V- and J-genes. Across donors, most TCRs were seen rarely, yet some public ones were widespread. A later analysis reportedly found fewer N-insertions in an Asian-associated ancestry cluster than the roughly 680-donor mean. It was in a later analysis that TCR association rates were seen to vary by HLA locus, highest for DRB1 and lowest for HLA-C.

Amplification used 60 Vbeta primers and 13 Jbeta primers. Using immunoSEQ multiplex PCR, the repertoire was profiled, and TCRdb retains in-frame clones only, with some absent. Counted here are 85,000 to 120,000 clones, 65% to 80% occurring once; the ten biggest clones make up roughly 2.9%. V was pared by 6 bases and J by 7 bases, with 4 bases of the junction left unmatched. The CDR3 extends over 14 amino acids. Germline V gene lookup returns CDR1 ENHRY and CDR2 SYGVKD. The chain is built from TRBV10-3 and TRBJ2-3; TRBD2 matches at 13 bases. The specimen was PBMCs. The origin of this receptor is a male donor in good health and CMV-seropositive. The CDR3 here is CAIRGLAGENTQYF. The DNA of the CDR3 is TGTGCCATCAGAGGACTAGCGGGAGAGAATACGCAGTATTTT.